What follows are 10 T cell receptor beta chains derived from one specimen sequenced in a study of T cells in Graves' hyperthyroidism and ophthalmopathy. What was amplified from RNA transcripts were TCR beta CDR3 regions. The HTBI set primed first-round TCR CDR3 RT-PCR. TCRdb independently ran MiXCR on the multiplex PCR reads; one entry per CDR3 protein. Found here are over 550,000 distinct CDR3 sequences, approximately 15% of them singletons; the top ten hold 15% to 20%. Sequencing was done on a sample of blood. These receptors originate from a woman between 18 and 29 years old with Graves' hyperthyroidism.

This clonotype was detected many times. The chain is built from TRBV5-1 and TRBJ1-5, with D possibly TRBD1 on 5 matching bases. CDR1 is SGHRS, CDR2 YFSETQ, per germline. Trimming pared 7 bases from V and 4 bases from J, leaving 18 bases between. The CDR3 totals 15 residues. CDR3 bases: TGCGCCAGCTCCTGGGGGTATGACGGGAATCAGCCCCAGCATTTT. Its protein is CASSWGYDGNQPQHF.

This chain uses TRBV20-1 with TRBJ2-5; unclear D gene. The V end was cut by 0 bases, the J end by 2 bases, with 7 bases between. The CDR3 is 13 residues long. Germline values: CDR1 DFQATT, CDR2 SNEGSKA (reference sequence). In nucleotides, the CDR3 is TGCAGTGCTAGAGATATCGTTCAAGAGACCCAGTACTTC. Its protein is CSARDIVQETQYF.

The sample holds a few counts of this clonotype. The CDR3 DNA sequence: TGCGCCAGCAGCCAAATAGGACAGGCTAATGAGCAGTTCTTC. Encoded protein: CASSQIGQANEQFF. The chain has TRBV4-1 and TRBJ2-1; 7 positions match TRBD1. The germline gives CDR1 MGHRA, CDR2 YSYEKL. J was trimmed by 7 bases and V by 2 bases; bases with no gene match: 5. The CDR3 loop spans 14 amino acids.

Ten or more counts support this clonotype. The chain recombines TRBV13 with TRBJ2-7; no firm D call. CDR3 size: 16 residues. Germline-derived CDR1 and CDR2 are PRHDT and FYEKMQ (reference sequence). Trimming took 4 bases from V and 4 from J, leaving 20 bases between them. CDR3 nucleotides: TGTGCCAGCAGCTCCCGAACCGGGCAGCCAATATACGAGCAGTACTTC. The encoded protein is CASSSRTGQPIYEQYF.

This clonotype was seen many times. The rearrangement links TRBV3-2 to TRBJ2-7; no check of the table's D call, TRBD2, against the DNA was made. TRBV3-2 is listed as a pseudogene. The CDR3 has 15 amino acids. CDR3 bases: TGTGCCAGCAGCCAAGAATGGGGAGGACACTACGAGCAGTACTTC. Amino acids: CASSQEWGGHYEQYF.

The sample holds many counts of this clonotype. The rearrangement joins TRBV11-3 to TRBJ1-1; 9 bases agree with TRBD1. The CDR3 loop spans 14 amino acids. Germline V gene lookup returns CDR1 SGHNT and CDR2 YENEEA. The V gene end was trimmed by 5 bases and the J gene end by 2 bases; junction bases not matched to a gene: 3. In nucleotides, the CDR3 is TGTGCCAGCAGCGCTACAGGGGGCAACACTGAAGCTTTCTTT. Translating it yields CASSATGGNTEAFF. The full variable domain, rest sourced from reference TRBV11-3 and TRBJ1-1, is EAGVVQSPRYKIIEKKQPVAFWCNPISGHNTLYWYLQNLGQGPELLIRYENEEAVDDSQLPKDRFSAERLKGVDSTLKIQPAELGDSAVYLCASSATGGNTEAFFGQGTRLTVV.

This clonotype appeared a few times. The V call is TRBV18, the J call TRBJ1-2; D perhaps matches TRBD1 (5 bases). The CDR3 loop spans 15 amino acids. V gave up 2 bases and J gave up 1 base, with 11 bases separating them. In germline, CDR1 is KGHSH, CDR2 LQKENI. The CDR3: CASSPAGFGNYGYTF. The CDR3 nucleotides read TGTGCCAGCTCACCAGCAGGGTTCGGTAACTATGGCTACACCTTC.

The sample holds many counts of this clonotype. This chain connects TRBV7-9 to TRBJ2-5; 8 nucleotides line up with TRBD1. Germline V gives CDR1 SEHNR, CDR2 FQNEAQ (reference sequence). There are 15 residues in the CDR3. The V gene end was trimmed by 5 bases and the J gene end by 2 bases; junction bases not matched to a gene: 7. CDR3 residues: CASSPGTGRQETQYF. For the CDR3, the DNA is TGTGCCAGCAGCCCCGGGACAGGAAGACAAGAGACCCAGTACTTC.

This clonotype has at least ten counts. The junction differs from germline at one of its ends, possibly a read error. The chain is built from TRBV2 and TRBJ2-7; tentatively, D is TRBD1 or TRBD2 (5 bases each). Germline CDR1 is SNHLY and CDR2 is FYNNEI. The CDR3 is 16 residues long. The CDR3 here is CTSSDTPPGTSYEQYF. DNA for the CDR3: TGTACCAGCAGTGATACCCCCCCCGGGACCTCCTACGAGCAGTACTTC. Full variable domain (remainder filled in from reference TRBV2 and TRBJ2-7): EPEVTQTPSHQVTQMGQEVILRCVPISNHLYFYWYRQILGQKVEFLVSFYNNEISEKSEIFDDQFSVERPDGSNFTLKIRSTKLEDSAMYFCTSSDTPPGTSYEQYFGPGTRLTVT.

This clonotype was picked up a small number of times. V gene TRBV19 combines with J gene TRBJ2-3, with D possibly matching TRBD2 (5 bases). Germline CDR1 reads LNHDA; CDR2 reads SQIVND (reference sequence). CDR3 size: 13 residues. V dropped 3 bases and J dropped 7 bases, with 11 bases sitting between them. As DNA, the CDR3 is TGTGCCAGTAGTATTCTTGGACTTAATACGCAGTATTTT. The encoded protein is CASSILGLNTQYF.